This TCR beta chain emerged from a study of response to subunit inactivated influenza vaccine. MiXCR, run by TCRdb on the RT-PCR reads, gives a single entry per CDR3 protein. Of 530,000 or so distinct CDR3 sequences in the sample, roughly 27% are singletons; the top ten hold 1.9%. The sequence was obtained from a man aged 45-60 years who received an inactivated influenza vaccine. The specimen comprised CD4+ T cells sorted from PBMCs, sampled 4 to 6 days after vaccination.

In DNA form, the CDR3 reads TGCAGCGTTGGGACGGCGGCCACAGATACGCAGTATTTT. This gives the protein CSVGTAATDTQYF. The chain links TRBV29-1 to TRBJ2-3, with unresolved D. This CDR3 has 13 amino acids. CDR1 is SQVTM, CDR2 ANQGSEA, per germline. Deletions cut 4 bases from V and 2 bases from J, with 10 bases between.